The clone carrying this T cell receptor beta chain has ten or more counts. Each CDR3 protein gets one entry after TCRdb re-called the RT-PCR reads with MiXCR. Seen here are 550,000 to 750,000 distinct CDR3 sequences, 13% to 15% observed once, and the top ten hold roughly 3.9%. The ends were cut back, 2 bases at V and 1 base at J, with 7 bases in the middle. The CDR3 has 14 amino acids. The sample consisted of memory CD4+ T cells from blood. This rearrangement joins TRBV12-3 or TRBV12-4 to TRBJ2-3; either TRBD1 or TRBD2 may fit D (5 bases each). The source is a female donor in good health, serving as a healthy control. The CDR3 region has the DNA TGTGCCAGCAGTTTAACGGGACGCACAGATACGCAGTATTTT. Residues: CASSLTGRTDTQYF.